These 3 T cell receptor beta chains originate from one sample sequenced in a study of cytomegalovirus exposure and HLA in healthy donors. PCR employed 60 Vbeta and 13 Jbeta primers. Assay used: immunoSEQ multiplex PCR; TCRdb lists only in-frame clones, some missing. The sample contains fewer than 350,000 clones, around nine tenths of which appear only once. The specimen sequenced was PBMCs. The receptor set was obtained from a woman aged 18 to 35 in good health and CMV-seronegative.

The gene calls are TRBV29-1 and TRBJ1-1, with D perhaps TRBD1 (5 bases). This CDR3 is built from 13 residues. The germline gives CDR1 SQVTM, CDR2 ANQGSEA. Deletions cut 5 bases from V and 5 bases from J, with 15 bases between. The CDR3 region is CSVRQKLGTEAFF. CDR3 nucleotides: TGCAGCGTTCGACAGAAGCTTGGGACTGAAGCTTTCTTT.

Concerning this clone: A read error may account for a junction end that differs from germline. This rearrangement joins TRBV9 to TRBJ1-5; D ambiguous. CDR3 length: 13 amino acids. The germline V gene encodes CDR1 SGDLS and CDR2 YYNGEE. The CDR3 DNA reads as TGTGCCAGCACCGTAAGGAGGAATCAGCCCCAGCATTTT. Translating it yields CASTVRRNQPQHF.

The chain couples TRBV5-1 to TRBJ2-3; possible D gene TRBD1, 6 bases. V was cut by 4 bases and J by 1 base, with 7 bases left in between. Germline V CDR1 and CDR2: SGHRS, YFSETQ. The CDR3 length is 13 residues. The CDR3 here is CASSAGGTDTQYF. CDR3 bases: TGCGCCAGCAGCGCAGGGGGCACAGATACGCAGTATTTT.